These 19 T cell receptor beta chains share one sample of origin, sequenced in a study of cytomegalovirus exposure and HLA in healthy donors. PCR employed 60 Vbeta and 13 Jbeta primers. TCRdb's copy holds only in-frame clones and misses some; the assay was immunoSEQ multiplex PCR. The table has 150,000 to 180,000 clones, approximately 80% seen once. Specimen: PBMCs. These TCRs come from a man aged 30 to 45 in good health and CMV-seropositive.

The chain joins TRBV9 to TRBJ1-2, with 9 bases that match TRBD1. The CDR3 contains 14 residues. Germline values: CDR1 SGDLS, CDR2 YYNGEE. With V trimmed by 3 bases and J by 8 bases, 8 bases remained unmatched. The CDR3 here is CASSGGTGRGGYTF. CDR3 nucleotides: TGTGCCAGCAGCGGAGGGACAGGGAGAGGGGGCTACACCTTC.

With respect to this clone: In the same sample, other DNA sequences code for this CDR3. The CDR3 is CASSGTGGGNTIYF. The CDR3 coding sequence is TGTGCCAGCAGTGGGACAGGGGGAGGAAACACCATATATTTT. The V and J genes are TRBV2 and TRBJ1-3; 10 bases agree with TRBD1. CDR1 and CDR2 (germline): SNHLY, FYNNEI. Trimming took 4 bases from V and 4 from J; bases not matched to a gene: 1. The CDR3 has 14 amino acids. The variable domain in full, completed from reference TRBV2 and TRBJ1-3, reads EPEVTQTPSHQVTQMGQEVILRCVPISNHLYFYWYRQILGQKVEFLVSFYNNEISEKSEIFDDQFSVERPDGSNFTLKIRSTKLEDSAMYFCASSGTGGGNTIYFGEGSWLTVV.

The chain is built from TRBV29-1 and TRBJ2-7, with 11 bases fitting TRBD1. The CDR3 sequence is 13 residues long. With V trimmed by 5 bases and J by 3 bases, 3 bases remained unmatched. Per germline, CDR1 SQVTM and CDR2 ANQGSEA. The CDR3 bases are TGCAGCGTTTTGGGACAGGGGGTCTACGAGCAGTACTTC. This encodes CSVLGQGVYEQYF.

The chain carries TRBV13 and TRBJ2-7, with D perhaps TRBD2 (6 bases). The germline gives CDR1 PRHDT, CDR2 FYEKMQ (reference sequence). The CDR3 totals 14 residues. Trimming shortened V by 3 bases and J by 0 bases, and 9 bases separated the two germline ends. This CDR3 reads CASSLGLVSYEQYF. In DNA form, the CDR3 reads TGTGCCAGCAGCTTGGGACTGGTCTCCTACGAGCAGTACTTC.

This clone was seen more than once but under ten times. V usage is TRBV19 and J usage is TRBJ2-7, with D tentatively TRBD1 (6 bases). CDR3 length: 15 residues. V was shortened by 4 bases and J by 0 bases, with 13 bases between the two germline ends. Per germline, CDR1 LNHDA and CDR2 SQIVND (reference sequence). The CDR3 nucleotides are TGTGCCAGTAGTACGGGACACACCAGCTCCTACGAGCAGTACTTC. As protein: CASSTGHTSSYEQYF.

This clone was detected only once. The rearrangement links TRBV29-1 to TRBJ2-4; 9 bases fit TRBD1. CDR1 is SQVTM, CDR2 ANQGSEA, per germline. V trimming: 8 bases; J trimming: 9 bases; junction bases outside the gene matches: 8. The CDR3 loop spans 12 amino acids. CDR3 residues: CSYRTGAVIQYF. CDR3 DNA: TGCAGCTACCGGACAGGGGCGGTCATTCAGTACTTC. Based on the CDR3 plus reference TRBV29-1 and TRBJ2-4, the full variable domain is SAVISQKPSRDICQRGTSLTIQCQVDSQVTMMFWYRQQPGQSLTLIATANQGSEATYESGFVIDKFPISRPNLTFSTLTVSNMSPEDSSIYLCSYRTGAVIQYFGAGTRLSVL.

The rearrangement uses TRBV7-2 and TRBJ1-1, with D hard to call. Trimming took 1 base from V and 5 from J, leaving 14 bases between them. CDR3 length: 15 amino acids. Germline assignment: CDR1 SGHTA and CDR2 FQGNSA. CDR3 sequence (DNA): TGTGCCAGCAGCTTAGGAAACCGGGGAATAACTGAAGCTTTCTTT. This sequence encodes CASSLGNRGITEAFF.

The genes are TRBV27 and TRBJ2-5, with 7 bases matching TRBD2. This CDR3 is 15 amino acids long. Germline assignment: CDR1 MNHEY and CDR2 SMNVEV (reference sequence). The ends lost 6 bases at V and 4 bases at J; junction bases unmatched: 11. CDR3 amino acids: CASSTGAGSGETQYF. The CDR3 DNA is TGTGCCAGCAGCACGGGAGCGGGATCAGGAGAGACCCAGTACTTC.

The V and J genes are TRBV9 and TRBJ2-2; TRBD2 matches at 14 bases. V was pared by 6 bases and J by 7 bases, with 5 bases of the junction left unmatched. Germline V gives CDR1 SGDLS, CDR2 YYNGEE. CDR3 length equals 15 residues. The CDR3 spells CASTGTSGSGGELFF. CDR3 nucleotide sequence: TGTGCCAGCACCGGGACTAGCGGGAGCGGCGGGGAGCTGTTTTTT.

This chain uses TRBV11-2 with TRBJ2-3; D is undetermined. With 3 bases removed from V and 5 bases from J, the gap between germline ends came to 9 bases. This CDR3 is 13 amino acids long. In germline, CDR1 is SGHAT, CDR2 FQNNGV. The CDR3 DNA sequence: TGTGCCAGCAGCTTTTCCCCCCGAGATACGCAGTATTTT. It is translated as CASSFSPRDTQYF.

Comments on this clone: At one end the junction does not follow the germline gene, possibly because of a read error. The chain couples TRBV2 to TRBJ2-1; D is unclear. The CDR3 is 11 amino acids. Germline values: CDR1 SNHLY, CDR2 FYNNEI. CDR3: CASSEAQKRVF. DNA of the CDR3: TGTGCCAGCAGTGAAGCGCAGAAACGGGTCTTC.

J is TRBJ1-5 and V is TRBV5-6; D unresolved. V lost 4 bases, J lost 3 bases, and 5 bases lay in between. Germline CDR1 is SGHDT and CDR2 is YYEEEE. The CDR3 runs to 12 residues. This CDR3 is CASSESNQPQHF. The CDR3 coding sequence is TGTGCCAGCAGCGAGTCCAATCAGCCCCAGCATTTT.

V and J are TRBV4-2 and TRBJ2-7, with D possibly matching TRBD2 (6 bases). Per germline, CDR1 LGHNA and CDR2 YNFKEQ. The CDR3 totals 20 residues. The V end was cut by 0 bases, the J end by 3 bases, with 27 bases between. Here the CDR3 DNA reads TGTGCCAGCAGCCAAGAATTTCAACTAGCAACAGCGGCTTTCTACTACGAGCAGTACTTC. This codes for CASSQEFQLATAAFYYEQYF.

The gene calls are TRBV30 and TRBJ1-5, with TRBD1 as a possible D gene (5 bases). The CDR3 loop spans 17 amino acids. Germline assignment: CDR1 GTSNPN and CDR2 SVGIG (reference sequence). The V and J ends lost 0 bases and 2 bases respectively, with 17 bases between them. The CDR3 sequence: CAWSVLGGGYRNQPQHF. Written as DNA, the CDR3 is TGTGCCTGGAGTGTACTTGGGGGGGGTTATCGCAATCAGCCCCAGCATTTT.

The CDR3 DNA reads TGCGCCAGCAGCTGGACAGGTACCTACGAGCAGTACTTC. As protein: CASSWTGTYEQYF. This rearrangement joins TRBV5-1 to TRBJ2-7, with TRBD1 matching over 7 bases. CDR1 is SGHRS and CDR2 is YFSETQ in the germline V gene. The CDR3 is 13 amino acids. J lost 2 bases, V lost 3 bases, and 2 bases had no gene match.

This chain uses TRBV28 with TRBJ2-7; tentative D call: TRBD1 (6 bases). Germline CDR1 MDHEN, CDR2 SYDVKM. This CDR3 spans 14 amino acids. V gave up 7 bases and J gave up 4 bases, with 17 bases separating them. CDR3 DNA sequence: TGTGCCAGCAACAGGGTGGGAGATGGGTACGAGCAGTACTTC. Amino acids: CASNRVGDGYEQYF.

The CDR3 protein is CASSNRIRGTDTQYF. The CDR3 region has the DNA TGTGCCAGCAGTAACCGGATCCGGGGCACAGATACGCAGTATTTT. The chain carries TRBV25-1 and TRBJ2-3; no definite D call. This CDR3 is built from 15 residues. In germline, CDR1 is MGHDK, CDR2 SYGVNS. V lost 5 bases and J lost 1, with 13 bases in between.

V usage is TRBV9 and J usage is TRBJ2-7; TRBD2 matches at 7 bases. V was clipped by 0 bases and J by 6 bases; unmatched bases: 6. The CDR3 consists of 14 residues. Germline CDR1 is SGDLS and CDR2 is YYNGEE. The CDR3 loop is CASSVGGRAGEQYF. The CDR3, as DNA: TGTGCCAGCAGCGTAGGTGGGAGGGCGGGCGAGCAGTACTTC.

The chain links TRBV7-9 to TRBJ1-2; the match to TRBD1 covers 9 bases. The CDR3 consists of 14 residues. Germline CDR1 SEHNR, CDR2 FQNEAQ (reference sequence). The junction had 4 bases not matched to a gene; V was cut back by 2 bases and J by 6 bases. For the CDR3, the DNA is TGTGCCAGCAGCTTAAGCCGGGACAGGGATGGCTACACCTTC. Encoded protein: CASSLSRDRDGYTF.